Listed below are T cell receptor beta chains from one sample, sequenced in a study of a mutant IDH1 vaccine in newly diagnosed glioma. For these receptors, no antigen is known. Libraries were prepared by immunoSEQ multiplex PCR; TCRdb keeps only in-frame clonotypes and omits some of them. The sample has 35,000 to 45,000 clones, 65% to 90% seen once. The specimen was PBMCs, collected from a glioma patient whose treatment included an IDH1 peptide vaccine. These receptors were obtained from a woman aged 45-60 years with glioma. Both conserved end residues are part of each CDR3. Each record gives: CDR3 protein, CDR3 DNA, D gene, V gene, clone size, CDR3 length, J gene. A D gene is named only where the DNA matches it firmly. Not all rows give a size; the values are once, few, many and, for expanded clones, a class.

CASSQEGQGSYEQYF | TGCGCCAGCAGCCAAGAGGGACAGGGTTCCTACGAGCAGTACTTC | TRBD1 | TRBV4-3 | NA | 15 | TRBJ2-7
CASSQNRGGYTGELFF | TGTGCCAGCAGCCAGAACCGGGGGGGCTATACCGGGGAGCTGTTTTTT | TRBD2 | TRBV4-2 | NA | 16 | TRBJ2-2
CASSLTGNYGYTF | TGTGCCAGCAGTTTGACAGGGAACTATGGCTACACCTTC | TRBD1 | TRBV27 | NA | 13 | TRBJ1-2
CASSPGPRAEAFF | TGTGCCAGCTCACCAGGACCCCGCGCGGAAGCTTTCTTT | NA | TRBV18 | few | 13 | TRBJ1-1
CASTPVVRWQEQYF | TGTGCCAGCACCCCTGTAGTACGCTGGCAGGAGCAGTACTTC | NA | TRBV6-1 | NA | 14 | TRBJ2-7
CASSYRTGGAGELFF | TGTGCCAGCAGCTACCGGACAGGGGGGGCCGGGGAGCTGTTTTTT | TRBD1 | TRBV5-4 | NA | 15 | TRBJ2-2
CASSLAFTGNTIYF | TGTGCCAGCAGCTTAGCGTTTACAGGAAACACCATATATTTT | NA | TRBV7-8 | NA | 14 | TRBJ1-3
CASSSGSPGNYGYTF | TGTGCCAGCAGCTCGGGATCCCCAGGAAACTATGGCTACACCTTC | NA | TRBV5-4 | NA | 15 | TRBJ1-2
CASSPGVVGEKLFF | TGTGCCAGCAGCCCAGGGGTGGTTGGAGAAAAACTGTTTTTT | NA | TRBV9 | once | 14 | TRBJ1-4
CASSTRQGGTDYGYTF | TGCGCCAGCAGCACTCGACAGGGAGGGACGGACTATGGCTACACCTTC | TRBD1 | TRBV4-1 | NA | 16 | TRBJ1-2
CASTGQLNQPQHF | TGTGCCAGCACCGGACAGCTCAATCAGCCCCAGCATTTT | NA | TRBV6-1 | NA | 13 | TRBJ1-5
CAWSVEVNTEAFF | TGTGCCTGGAGTGTGGAAGTGAACACTGAAGCTTTCTTT | NA | TRBV30 | NA | 13 | TRBJ1-1
CASSAGGPPEELFF | TGTGCCAGCAGCGCGGGTGGACCGCCTGAGGAGCTGTTTTTT | NA | TRBV9 | NA | 14 | TRBJ2-2
CASSQDFGGASGEQFF | TGTGCCAGCAGCCAAGATTTCGGGGGGGCTTCGGGTGAGCAGTTCTTC | TRBD2 | TRBV4-2 | few | 16 | TRBJ2-1
CASSFGTSYEQYF | TGTGCCAGCAGTTTCGGAACCTCCTACGAGCAGTACTTC | NA | TRBV27 | NA | 13 | TRBJ2-7
CASKPEIEAFF | TGTGCCAGCAAACCGGAGATTGAAGCTTTCTTT | NA | TRBV2 | NA | 11 | TRBJ1-1
CASSPGRARTTSGNTIYF | TGTGCCAGCTCACCAGGCAGGGCAAGGACAACCTCTGGAAACACCATATATTTT | NA | TRBV18 | NA | 18 | TRBJ1-3
CASSSPRTGVEQYF | TGTGCCAGCAGCTCCCCCAGGACAGGGGTCGAGCAGTACTTC | TRBD1 | TRBV7-8 | NA | 14 | TRBJ2-7
CASSFGLTGGNEQYF | TGCGCCAGCAGCTTCGGCCTTACAGGGGGAAACGAGCAGTACTTC | TRBD1 | TRBV5-1 | NA | 15 | TRBJ2-7
CASSESGDKAFF | TGTGCCAGCAGTGAATCTGGGGATAAAGCTTTCTTT | NA | TRBV25-1 | NA | 12 | TRBJ1-1
CASRKSSGGAGRETQYF | TGTGCCAGTAGGAAATCTAGCGGGGGGGCTGGCCGGGAGACCCAGTACTTC | TRBD2 | TRBV19 | NA | 17 | TRBJ2-5
CASSLGGLNQPQHF | TGCGCCAGCAGCTTGGGGGGCCTTAATCAGCCCCAGCATTTT | NA | TRBV5-1 | NA | 14 | TRBJ1-5
CASSSLPGLATDTQYF | TGTGCCAGCAGTTCATTACCGGGACTAGCGACAGATACGCAGTATTTT | TRBD2 | TRBV6-5 | NA | 16 | TRBJ2-3
CASSSTTGYLGYTF | TGTGCCAGCAGCTCCACCACAGGATACCTAGGCTACACCTTC | NA | TRBV7-8 | NA | 14 | TRBJ1-2
CASSSQPAYGYTF | TGTGCCAGCAGTTCCCAGCCGGCCTATGGCTACACCTTC | NA | TRBV6-5 | NA | 13 | TRBJ1-2
CAAGTPSYEQYF | TGTGCCGCCGGGACTCCGTCCTACGAGCAGTACTTC | NA | TRBV10-3 | NA | 12 | TRBJ2-7
CASSLGTAYEQYF | TGTGCCAGCAGCTTAGGGACGGCCTACGAGCAGTACTTC | NA | TRBV7-8 | NA | 13 | TRBJ2-7
CASSFPSGTDGNTIYF | TGTGCCAGCAGCTTCCCCTCCGGGACAGATGGAAACACCATATATTTT | TRBD1 | TRBV7-2 | NA | 16 | TRBJ1-3
CAISGTGLSGNEQFF | TGTGCCATCAGTGGGACAGGTTTGAGCGGCAATGAGCAGTTCTTC | TRBD1 | TRBV10-3 | NA | 15 | TRBJ2-1
CSVEDSQGYYGYTF | TGCAGCGTTGAAGATTCTCAGGGCTACTATGGCTACACCTTC | NA | TRBV29-1 | NA | 14 | TRBJ1-2
CASSTGRDSPLHF | TGTGCCAGCTCCACAGGGAGGGACTCACCCCTCCACTTT | NA | TRBV5-8 | NA | 13 | TRBJ1-6
CACTTSGGVETQYF | TGTGCCTGTACCACTAGCGGGGGGGTGGAGACCCAGTACTTC | TRBD2 | TRBV30 | NA | 14 | TRBJ2-5
CASSADGFYGYTF | TGTGCCAGCAGCGCAGACGGTTTCTATGGCTACACCTTC | NA | TRBV11-2 | NA | 13 | TRBJ1-2
CASRPIFSGANVLTF | TGTGCCAGCAGGCCCATTTTCTCTGGGGCCAACGTCCTGACTTTC | NA | TRBV6-5 | NA | 15 | TRBJ2-6
CASSPSAGGRDNTGELFF | TGCGCCAGCAGTCCAAGTGCCGGGGGCCGGGACAACACCGGGGAGCTGTTTTTT | NA | TRBV4-1 | NA | 18 | TRBJ2-2
CASSPPADTQYF | TGTGCCAGCTCACCACCGGCAGATACGCAGTATTTT | NA | TRBV18 | once | 12 | TRBJ2-3
CASSSTGGSGNTIYF | TGTGCCAGCAGTTCGACAGGGGGATCTGGAAACACCATATATTTT | TRBD1 | TRBV25-1 | NA | 15 | TRBJ1-3
CASSQALSAVNQPQHF | TGTGCCAGCAGCCAAGCTCTCAGCGCGGTGAATCAGCCCCAGCATTTT | NA | TRBV4-2 | few | 16 | TRBJ1-5
CASSLSGSGYTF | TGCGCCAGCAGCTTATCAGGGTCTGGCTACACCTTC | NA | TRBV5-1 | NA | 12 | TRBJ1-2
CASRERGNTGELFF | TGTGCCAGCAGGGAACGGGGAAACACCGGGGAGCTGTTTTTT | NA | TRBV11-2 | few | 14 | TRBJ2-2
CASSLAVRAGTNTGELFF | TGTGCCAGCAGCTTAGCGGTACGGGCAGGCACGAACACCGGGGAGCTGTTTTTT | NA | TRBV7-2 | NA | 18 | TRBJ2-2
CASSLAGSGGETQYF | TGTGCCAGCAGCTTGGCGGGGAGCGGGGGGGAGACCCAGTACTTC | TRBD2 | TRBV5-4 | NA | 15 | TRBJ2-5
CASSTQGKTEAFF | TGTGCCAGTAGTACACAGGGGAAGACTGAAGCTTTCTTT | TRBD1 | TRBV19 | NA | 13 | TRBJ1-1
CASSLGTTYGYTF | TGCGCCAGCAGCCTCGGGACAACCTACGGCTACACCTTC | NA | TRBV5-1 | NA | 13 | TRBJ1-2
CASIGGPGDTEAFF | TGTGCCAGCATAGGTGGGCCGGGGGACACTGAAGCTTTCTTT | NA | TRBV25-1 | NA | 14 | TRBJ1-1
CASRQTGRGYTF | TGTGCCAGCAGGCAAACAGGGAGAGGCTACACCTTC | NA | TRBV28 | once | 12 | TRBJ1-2